Shown below are 21 T cell receptor beta chains from a single sample sequenced in a study of cytomegalovirus exposure and HLA in healthy donors. The PCR made use of 60 Vbeta and 13 Jbeta primers. This table comes from immunoSEQ multiplex PCR, and its TCRdb copy is limited to in-frame clones, with some not included. The sample totals some 43,000 clones; its top ten clones hold more than 1.5%. Sequenced material: PBMCs. The receptors here all came from a woman aged 25 to 45 in good health and CMV-seronegative.

The J gene is TRBJ2-7, the V gene TRBV19; TRBD1 matches 7 bases. Germline-derived CDR1 and CDR2 are LNHDA and SQIVND (reference sequence). Trimming cost V 3 bases and J 4 bases; bases outside gene matches: 9. The CDR3 sequence is 15 residues long. CDR3 coding DNA: TGTGCCAGTAGTATTTTCGTGACAGGGCAGTACGAGCAGTACTTC. This sequence encodes CASSIFVTGQYEQYF.

The chain joins TRBV28 to TRBJ2-7; the match to TRBD1 covers 9 bases. The CDR3 is 15 amino acids. V shed 6 bases, J shed 3 bases, and the junction held 9 bases outside the gene matches. Germline V gene data show CDR1 as MDHEN and CDR2 as SYDVKM. The DNA of the CDR3 is TGTGCCAGCAGCCTCAACAGGGGGCAATTCTACGAGCAGTACTTC. This codes for CASSLNRGQFYEQYF. Supplemented by reference TRBV28 and TRBJ2-7, the full variable domain reads DVKVTQSSRYLVKRTGEKVFLECVQDMDHENMFWYRQDPGLGLRLIYFSYDVKMKEKGDIPEGYSVSREKKERFSLILESASTNQTSMYLCASSLNRGQFYEQYFGPGTRLTVT.

V usage is TRBV4-1 and J usage is TRBJ1-2; 12 bases are a match to TRBD1. The CDR3 loop spans 15 amino acids. The J segment lost 6 bases and the V segment lost 4 bases, leaving 6 bases of the junction unmatched. In germline, CDR1 is MGHRA, CDR2 YSYEKL. The CDR3 DNA is TGCGCCAGCAGCCGGGACAGGGGGCCGGTGAATGGCTACACCTTC. Amino acids: CASSRDRGPVNGYTF.

The genes are TRBV27 and TRBJ2-7; 9 positions match TRBD2. This CDR3 has 15 residues. Trimming removed 3 bases from V and 2 bases from J; junction bases left unmatched: 5. Germline assignment: CDR1 MNHEY and CDR2 SMNVEV (reference sequence). CDR3 sequence (DNA): TGTGCCAGCAGTTTTAGGTCTAGCGGGACCTACGAGCAGTACTTC. Amino acids: CASSFRSSGTYEQYF.

The V and J genes are TRBV28 and TRBJ1-4; D unresolved. Trimming left V 5 bases short and J 5 bases short, with 6 bases between. The germline gives CDR1 MDHEN, CDR2 SYDVKM. The CDR3 totals 12 residues. CDR3 in amino acids: CASSPLNEKLFF. The CDR3 region has the DNA TGTGCCAGCAGTCCACTCAATGAAAAACTGTTTTTT.

The chain combines TRBV9 with TRBJ2-2; D remains ambiguous. Trimming took off 0 bases at V and 2 bases at J, with 11 bases between the two ends. Germline V CDR1 and CDR2: SGDLS, YYNGEE. The CDR3 is 16 residues long. CDR3 DNA: TGTGCCAGCAGCGTAGGCGGTGAGGTCAACACCGGGGAGCTGTTTTTT. It codes for CASSVGGEVNTGELFF.

This chain joins TRBV19 and TRBJ2-3; 8 positions agree with TRBD1. CDR3 length equals 16 residues. V gave up 6 bases and J gave up 2 bases; unmatched junction bases: 10. The germline V gene has CDR1 LNHDA and CDR2 SQIVND (reference sequence). Here the CDR3 reads CASSTRQGKNTDTQYF. The CDR3 coding sequence is TGTGCCAGTAGCACCCGACAGGGGAAAAACACAGATACGCAGTATTTT.

The rearrangement links TRBV6-5 to TRBJ1-4; 7 bases are shared with TRBD1. J gave up 12 bases and V 0 bases, and 10 bases lay outside the gene matches. This CDR3 spans 15 amino acids. The V gene's germline CDR1 is MNHEY and CDR2 SVGAGI. The CDR3, as DNA: TGTGCCAGCAGTTACTCGAACGGCAGGGGGGTACAACTGTTTTTT. This codes for CASSYSNGRGVQLFF.

The V gene is TRBV19, the J gene TRBJ2-7, with 11 positions matching TRBD2. The ends lost 5 bases at V and 5 bases at J; junction bases unmatched: 8. The CDR3 covers 15 residues. The germline V gene encodes CDR1 LNHDA and CDR2 SQIVND (reference sequence). DNA of the CDR3: TGTGCCAGTAGTCCTACTAGCGGGAGCGTTGACGAGCAGTACTTC. It specifies CASSPTSGSVDEQYF.

The chain uses TRBV6-1 and TRBJ1-1, with D unclear. The CDR3 covers 13 residues. Trimming cost V 1 base and J 1 base, with 4 bases left between them. Per germline, CDR1 MNHNS and CDR2 SASEGT. CDR3 nucleotide sequence: TGTGCCAGCAGTGAAGTGGCGAACACTGAAGCTTTCTTT. This translates into CASSEVANTEAFF.

The chain is built from TRBV6-6 and TRBJ1-1; TRBD1 matches at 8 bases. Trimming at V came to 6 bases and at J to 3 bases, leaving 6 bases not matched to a gene. CDR1 is MNHNY and CDR2 is SVGAGI in the germline V gene (reference sequence). The CDR3 covers 14 residues. As DNA, the CDR3 is TGTGCCAGCAGGGGGACAGGAGGGGACACTGAAGCTTTCTTT. Residues: CASRGTGGDTEAFF.

The chain links TRBV9 to TRBJ1-2; 8 positions match TRBD1. Trimming at V came to 0 bases and at J to 7 bases, leaving 8 bases not matched to a gene. Germline CDR1 SGDLS, CDR2 YYNGEE. CDR3 size: 15 residues. Written as DNA, the CDR3 is TGTGCCAGCAGCGTAGAGGCAGGGGGCGAAATTGGCTACACCTTC. It encodes CASSVEAGGEIGYTF.

V is TRBV29-1 and J is TRBJ2-3; possible D gene TRBD1, 5 bases. With 7 bases removed from V and 2 bases from J, the gap between germline ends came to 13 bases. Per germline, CDR1 SQVTM and CDR2 ANQGSEA. The CDR3 spans 13 residues. The CDR3 DNA reads TGCAGCGGAGCTGGCAGGGTCACAGATACGCAGTATTTT. Amino acid sequence: CSGAGRVTDTQYF.

The chain carries TRBV6-1 and TRBJ1-1; D not certain. The CDR3 covers 14 residues. Looked up from germline, CDR1 is MNHNS and CDR2 is SASEGT. V lost 6 bases, J lost 1 base, and 12 bases lay in between. The CDR3 here is CASSATGPNTEAFF. The CDR3 DNA is TGTGCCAGCAGCGCCACTGGGCCGAACACTGAAGCTTTCTTT.

V is TRBV4-1 and J is TRBJ2-3; possibly TRBD1 for D (5 bases). The CDR3 runs 15 residues. Germline V gene sequence: CDR1 MGHRA, CDR2 YSYEKL. V lost 2 bases and J lost 2, with 11 bases in between. CDR3 region: CASSQSYRITDTQYF. CDR3 bases: TGCGCCAGCAGCCAAAGTTACAGGATCACAGATACGCAGTATTTT.

The CDR3 is CASSTSGRFVEQYF. The CDR3 DNA sequence: TGTGCCAGCAGCACTAGCGGGAGGTTCGTCGAGCAGTACTTC. The chain links TRBV14 to TRBJ2-7, with 12 positions matching TRBD2. Germline loops: CDR1 SGHDN, CDR2 FVKESK. The CDR3 runs to 14 residues. V lost 5 bases to trimming and J lost 6 bases; unmatched junction nucleotides: 5.

The rearrangement uses TRBV9 and TRBJ2-3; 7 bases align to TRBD2. CDR3 length equals 15 residues. CDR1 SGDLS and CDR2 YYNGEE come from the germline V gene. V lost 0 bases to trimming and J lost 6 bases; unmatched junction nucleotides: 7. CDR3 nucleotide sequence: TGTGCCAGCAGCGTAGCGGCGGGAGATATGGATACGCAGTATTTT. Its protein product is CASSVAAGDMDTQYF.

This sequence joins TRBV19 and TRBJ1-1, with D hard to call. Germline loops: CDR1 LNHDA, CDR2 SQIVND (reference sequence). The CDR3 runs 12 residues. V lost 3 bases and J 5 bases, leaving 7 bases between the germline ends. The CDR3 DNA is TGTGCCAGTAGTATCGGTGTTACTGAAGCTTTCTTT. It codes for CASSIGVTEAFF.

The chain employs TRBV6-5 and TRBJ2-7; possibly TRBD1 for D (5 bases). The CDR3 is 14 residues long. Germline CDR1 reads MNHEY; CDR2 reads SVGAGI. V was pared by 2 bases and J by 4 bases, with 12 bases between. The CDR3: CASSYHRTLYEQYF. The CDR3 DNA sequence: TGTGCCAGCAGTTACCATAGGACACTGTACGAGCAGTACTTC.

This chain joins TRBV30 and TRBJ1-4; 8 nucleotides agree with TRBD1. This CDR3 has 15 amino acids. J lost 3 bases, V lost 3 bases, and 6 bases had no gene match. Germline V gene data show CDR1 as GTSNPN and CDR2 as SVGIG (reference sequence). The CDR3 nucleotides read TGTGCCTGGAGGGATCCGGGACAGGCTAATGAAAAACTGTTTTTT. It translates to CAWRDPGQANEKLFF. Combining the CDR3 with reference TRBV30 and TRBJ1-4 gives the whole variable domain SQTIHQWPATLVQPVGSPLSLECTVEGTSNPNLYWYRQAAGRGLQLLFYSVGIGQISSEVPQNLSASRPQDRQFILSSKKLLLSDSGFYLCAWRDPGQANEKLFFGSGTQLSVL.

The chain recombines TRBV18 with TRBJ2-2; D might be TRBD1 (6 bases). V dropped 5 bases and J dropped 3 bases, with 13 bases sitting between them. The germline V gene has CDR1 KGHSH and CDR2 LQKENI. This CDR3 spans 15 amino acids. For the CDR3, the DNA is TGTGCCAGCTCAAGCCCCGGGACACACACCGGGGAGCTGTTTTTT. This encodes CASSSPGTHTGELFF. The full variable domain, its missing parts supplied by reference TRBV18 and TRBJ2-2, is NAGVMQNPRHLVRRRGQEARLRCSPMKGHSHVYWYRQLPEEGLKFMVYLQKENIIDESGMPKERFSAEFPKEGPSILRIQQVVRGDSAAYFCASSSPGTHTGELFFGEGSRLTVL.